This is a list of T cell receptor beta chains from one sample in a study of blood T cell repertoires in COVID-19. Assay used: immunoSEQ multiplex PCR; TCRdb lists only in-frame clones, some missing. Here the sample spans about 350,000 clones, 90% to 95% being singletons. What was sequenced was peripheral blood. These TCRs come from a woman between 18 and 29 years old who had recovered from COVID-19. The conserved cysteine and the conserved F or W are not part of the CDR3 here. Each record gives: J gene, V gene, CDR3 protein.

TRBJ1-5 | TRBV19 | ASNAPGYVGNQPQH
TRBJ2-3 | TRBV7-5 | ARSPRTSGPQDTQY
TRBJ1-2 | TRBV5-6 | ASSLVGQGLTYGYT
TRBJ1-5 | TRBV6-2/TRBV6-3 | ASSPGQGTQPQH
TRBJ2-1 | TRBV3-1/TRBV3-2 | ASSQGLAVYNEQF
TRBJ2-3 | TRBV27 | ASSLTGRLIADTQY
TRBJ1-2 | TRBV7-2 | ASSLLWGDRQSNYGYT
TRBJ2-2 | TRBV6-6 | ASSKLVPNTGELF
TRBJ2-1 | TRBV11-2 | ASSLLGGPEQF
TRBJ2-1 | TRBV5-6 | ASSRVSTYNEQF
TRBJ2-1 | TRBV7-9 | ASSLRLEQF
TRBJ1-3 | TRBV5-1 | ASTRTTVLGNTIY
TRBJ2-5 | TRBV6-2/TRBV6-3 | ASSFFSGPQETQY
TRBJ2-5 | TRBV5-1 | ASSLGNDGGETQY
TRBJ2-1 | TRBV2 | ASIRLAGYNEQF
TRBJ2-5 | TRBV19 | ASRGAGRGQETQY
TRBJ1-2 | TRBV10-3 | AISANRGPEGYT